These T cell receptor beta chains were read from a single sample in a study of CD8+ T cells in alopecia areata. The data were produced by immunoSEQ multiplex PCR, yet TCRdb's version contains in-frame clones alone and is incomplete. There are 160,000 or so clones in the sample; 67% occur only once, and roughly 11% lies in the top ten. The material sequenced was CD8+ T cells sorted from blood, taken at week 0. Receptor source: a human donor with alopecia areata. Each CDR3 is given with its conserved first and last residue. D genes are given only for firm matches. The size entry is marked missing in some rows and otherwise reads once, few, many or a size class.

>TRBJ1-1|TRBV27|-|-
TGTGCCAGCTGCCCGGGACAACCAGGGACTGAAGCTTTCTTT
CASCPGQPGTEAFF
>TRBJ2-1|TRBV29-1|-|few
TGCAGCGTCCAGGGGGGTTCCTACAATGAGCAGTTCTTC
CSVQGGSYNEQFF
>TRBJ2-5|TRBV7-9|TRBD2|-
TGTGCCAGCAGCCCTACAGGGACCCTAGCGGGCCCCCAAGAGACCCAGTACTTC
CASSPTGTLAGPQETQYF
>TRBJ2-2|TRBV2|-|once
TGTGCCAGCAGTGCCCTTACTGGGGCGAACACCGGGGAGCTGTTTTTT
CASSALTGANTGELFF
>TRBJ2-5|TRBV29-1|TRBD1|-
TGCAGCGTCGACCCACTGACAGGGGGCTTGCAGACCCAGTACTTC
CSVDPLTGGLQTQYF
>TRBJ1-1|TRBV19|-|-
TGTGCCAGTAGTTTTACGAACACTGAAGCTTTCTTT
CASSFTNTEAFF
>TRBJ2-1|TRBV9|TRBD1|-
TGTGCCAGCAGCGTAGGTGGGACAGGGGGAAATGAGCAGTTCTTC
CASSVGGTGGNEQFF
>TRBJ2-7|TRBV13|TRBD1|-
TGTGCCAGCACCTCCGGGACAGGAGTCCCTTTGGAGCAGTACTTC
CASTSGTGVPLEQYF
>TRBJ2-7|TRBV12-5|-|-
TGTGCTAGTGGTTTCGGGCTGCACGAGCAGTACTTC
CASGFGLHEQYF
>TRBJ2-2|TRBV10-2|-|many
TGCGCCAGCAGAGCCTCTGTCGGGACCGGGGAGCTGTTTTTT
CASRASVGTGELFF
>TRBJ1-2|TRBV12-5|-|-
TGTGCTAGTTCCCGGGGGGATCATGGCTACACCTTC
CASSRGDHGYTF
>TRBJ1-1|TRBV29-1|-|-
TGCAGCGGAAATACCGGGGAGGCTGAAGCTTTCTTT
CSGNTGEAEAFF
>TRBJ2-7|TRBV5-6|-|-
TGTGCCAGCAGCTTGGGGTACTACGAGCAGTACTTC
CASSLGYYEQYF
>TRBJ2-2|TRBV5-6|-|-
TGTGCCAGCAGCTTCAGGCAGGGTTTGACCGGGGAGCTGTTTTTT
CASSFRQGLTGELFF
>TRBJ2-7|TRBV7-6|TRBD2|-
TGTGCCAGCACCCGACTAGCGGGGGAGATCTACGAGCAGTACTTC
CASTRLAGEIYEQYF
>TRBJ1-5|TRBV19|-|-
TGTGCCAGTAGTATAGGGACCGGGAGCCATCAGCCCCAGCATTTT
CASSIGTGSHQPQHF
>TRBJ2-3|TRBV10-3|-|-
TGTGCCATCAGTGAGTCCCCCGACCTTCCCGGCACAGATACGCAGTATTTT
CAISESPDLPGTDTQYF
>TRBJ1-5|TRBV6-5|-|-
TGTGCCAGCAGTAGCGTGGGAGGGGGGCAGCCCCAGCATTTT
CASSSVGGGQPQHF
>TRBJ2-3|TRBV9|-|-
TGTGCCAGCAGCGTAGCGGCCCAGATCACAGATACGCAGTATTTT
CASSVAAQITDTQYF
>TRBJ1-1|TRBV4-1|-|few
TGCGCCAGCAGCCCACAGGCGGGCACTGAAGCTTTCTTT
CASSPQAGTEAFF
>TRBJ2-3|TRBV10-3|-|-
TGTGCCATCAGTGCCACAGATACGCAGTATTTT
CAISATDTQYF
>TRBJ2-1|TRBV5-1|TRBD1|-
TGCGCCAGCAGCTCGGACAGGGGGGACTGGAATGAGCAGTTCTTC
CASSSDRGDWNEQFF
>TRBJ1-5|TRBV7-9|-|-
TGTGCCAGCAGCTTGGGTAAGGGTCAGCCCCAGCATTTT
CASSLGKGQPQHF
>TRBJ2-5|TRBV29-1|-|few
TGCAGCGTTGGGGAGAGGGGCGCCTGGGAAGAGACCCAGTACTTC
CSVGERGAWEETQYF
>TRBJ2-7|TRBV13|TRBD1|-
TGTGCCAGCAGCTCAGGGGGAAGCTCCTACGAGCAGTACTTC
CASSSGGSSYEQYF
>TRBJ1-1|TRBV7-9|-|-
TGTGCCAGCAGCTTATGGAACACTGAAGCTTTCTTT
CASSLWNTEAFF
>TRBJ2-3|TRBV29-1|-|-
TGCAGCGCCCCCGACCCTACAACGGGCGATACGCAGTATTTT
CSAPDPTTGDTQYF
>TRBJ2-7|TRBV13|-|-
TGTGCCAGCAGCTTGGGCAGGTGGGGCGAGCAGTACTTC
CASSLGRWGEQYF
>TRBJ1-2|TRBV29-1|-|-
TGCAGCGTTGGACTGGGGGATAACTATGGCTACACCTTC
CSVGLGDNYGYTF
>TRBJ2-1|TRBV4-1|TRBD2|few
TGCGCCAGCAGCCTAACTAGCGAGGTTACCTACAATGAGCAGTTCTTC
CASSLTSEVTYNEQFF
>TRBJ2-7|TRBV15|-|few
TGTGCCACCAGCAGAGACAGGCGCTCCGAGCAGTACTTC
CATSRDRRSEQYF
>TRBJ1-5|TRBV7-9|-|-
TGTGCCAGCAGCCCCACCGGGACCGCAAATCAGCCCCAGCATTTT
CASSPTGTANQPQHF
>TRBJ2-7|TRBV29-1|-|-
TGCAGCGTTGTAACAGCAGAAACCTACGAGCAGTACTTC
CSVVTAETYEQYF
>TRBJ2-7|TRBV5-6|-|once
TGTGCCAGCAGCCACGGACTGTACGAGCAGTACTTC
CASSHGLYEQYF
>TRBJ1-5|TRBV28|TRBD1|-
TGTGCCAGCAGTTTCGGGACAGGGTGGGATCAGCCCCAGCATTTT
CASSFGTGWDQPQHF
>TRBJ1-2|TRBV7-2|TRBD1|-
TGTGCCAGCAGCCCCCCGGGACAGGGGAGGTATGGCTACACCTTC
CASSPPGQGRYGYTF
>TRBJ2-3|TRBV7-9|TRBD2|-
TGTGCCACCTTCGGGACTAGCGGCACAGATACGCAGTATTTT
CATFGTSGTDTQYF
>TRBJ2-2|TRBV29-1|TRBD1|-
TGCAGCGTTGAAGCTTTTGACAGGGGGATGTACGGGGAGCTGTTTTTT
CSVEAFDRGMYGELFF
>TRBJ2-1|TRBV9|-|once
TGTGCCAGCAGCTCCCGAGGGGGGAACAATGAGCAGTTCTTC
CASSSRGGNNEQFF
>TRBJ2-2|TRBV7-9|-|-
TGTGCCAGCAGCTTGCTTTCGACCATTCCGAACACCGGGGAGCTGTTTTTT
CASSLLSTIPNTGELFF
>TRBJ2-3|TRBV5-1|-|-
TGCGCCAGCAGCTTGGAGGCAGGGAACACAGATACGCAGTATTTT
CASSLEAGNTDTQYF
>TRBJ2-7|TRBV29-1|-|-
TGCAGCGCACGGGACGGGTCCTACGAGCAGTACTTC
CSARDGSYEQYF
>TRBJ2-7|TRBV25-1|TRBD1|few
TGTGCCAGCAGTGTCGGGACAGGGGGGCTCGGGCAGTACTTC
CASSVGTGGLGQYF
>TRBJ1-4|TRBV30|-|-
TGTGCCGTGGAAAGCGAAAAACTGTTTTTT
CAVESEKLFF
>TRBJ2-5|TRBV7-9|-|few
TGTGCCAGCAGCTTAGGAATACAAGAGACCCAGTACTTC
CASSLGIQETQYF
>TRBJ2-1|TRBV30|-|once
TGTGCCTGGAGTATCACGGGAAAATACAATGAGCAGTTCTTC
CAWSITGKYNEQFF
>TRBJ2-3|TRBV5-1|-|few
TGCGCCAGCAGCTTCGGGAGCTGGAGGAGTGATACGCAGTATTTT
CASSFGSWRSDTQYF
>TRBJ2-1|TRBV5-1|-|-
TGCGCCAGCCGGGACTTAGACAATGAGCAGTTCTTC
CASRDLDNEQFF
>TRBJ2-5|TRBV7-7|TRBD2|-
TGTGCTAGCAGCTTCACTGTTGCGGGGGTAAACCCCCAAGAGACCCAGTACTTC
CASSFTVAGVNPQETQYF
>TRBJ2-7|TRBV20-1|-|once
TGCAGTGCTGACGAGCAGTACTTC
CSADEQYF
>TRBJ2-3|TRBV11-2|-|-
TGTGCCAGCAGCTTAGGGACAGATACGCAGTATTTT
CASSLGTDTQYF
>TRBJ1-1|TRBV19|-|-
TGTGCCAGTAGCCTGGACACTGGCACTGAAGCTTTCTTT
CASSLDTGTEAFF
>TRBJ1-1|TRBV7-9|-|-
TGTGCCAGCAGCAAGGGGGGGAGCCGAGCTTTCTTT
CASSKGGSRAFF
>TRBJ2-5|TRBV15|TRBD2|-
TGTGCCACCAGCATTAGTCTAGCGGGGGCCTCCGGGACCCAGTACTTC
CATSISLAGASGTQYF